This is a list of T cell receptor beta chains from one sample in a study of blood T cell repertoires in COVID-19. Using immunoSEQ multiplex PCR, the repertoire was profiled, and TCRdb retains in-frame clones only, with some absent. Of 150,000 to 200,000 clones in the sample, just under 90% are singletons; the top ten hold 12%. The specimen sequenced was peripheral blood. All receptors come from a woman aged 70-85 years with COVID-19, enrolled during active disease. The CDR3 runs from the conserved cysteine through the conserved F or W. The D gene is left open where the match is weak. Some rows mark clone size as missing; the rest say once, few, many or name a class of expanded clone.

cdr3_nt	cdr3_aa	j_call	clone_size	d_call	v_call	cdr3_length
TGTGCCAGCACCCAACAGGGTTCTGGGGCCAACGTCCTGACTTTC	CASTQQGSGANVLTF	TRBJ2-6	-	-	TRBV6-5	15
TGTGCCAGCAGCCAAGATGTGGCTTGGGGGGTTGGAAACACCATATATTTT	CASSQDVAWGVGNTIYF	TRBJ1-3	-	-	TRBV3-1/TRBV3-2	17
TGTGCCAGCAGTGACAGGGGTGATCCCAAAAACATTCAGTACTTC	CASSDRGDPKNIQYF	TRBJ2-4	-	-	TRBV6-1	15
TGTGCCACCAGCAGCTTTGCGGGTGGTGGGGTCCATCAGCCCCAGCATTTT	CATSSFAGGGVHQPQHF	TRBJ1-5	-	-	TRBV15	17
TGTGCCAGCAGTTTTCACGGGACACCTCCTTACGAGCAGTACTTC	CASSFHGTPPYEQYF	TRBJ2-7	-	-	TRBV6-2/TRBV6-3	15
TGCGCCAGCAGCTTCGGACAGGGTCCCGGGGAGCTGTTTTTT	CASSFGQGPGELFF	TRBJ2-2	-	TRBD1	TRBV5-1	14
TGTGCCATCAGAGGAGCGGAAATTAACACCGGGGAGCTGTTTTTT	CAIRGAEINTGELFF	TRBJ2-2	-	-	TRBV10-3	15
TGTGCCAGCAGCTTATATGGGGGACAGAAAAATGAAAAACTGTTTTTT	CASSLYGGQKNEKLFF	TRBJ1-4	once	TRBD1	TRBV7-9	16
TGTGCCATCAGTGAAATGGGGCAAGCTTTCTTT	CAISEMGQAFF	TRBJ1-1	-	-	TRBV10-3	11
TGTGCCAGCAGTTTGAGGACAGGGCTCGAGCAGTACTTC	CASSLRTGLEQYF	TRBJ2-7	-	TRBD1	TRBV12-3/TRBV12-4	13
TGTGCCAGTAGTATTTGGGGGCGGCAAAGCTCCTACAATGAGCAGTTCTTC	CASSIWGRQSSYNEQFF	TRBJ2-1	-	-	TRBV19	17
TGTGCCACCAGTGCTCAAGGAGGGACAGGGGATTGGGGTACGCAGTATTTT	CATSAQGGTGDWGTQYF	TRBJ2-3	-	TRBD1	TRBV24-1	17
TGTGCCAGCAGTGAAGGGCAGGGGGCTGGTGGCTACACCTTC	CASSEGQGAGGYTF	TRBJ1-2	-	TRBD1	TRBV6-4	14
TGTGCCAGCAGTTTACTTGGTACCTCCTACGAGCAGTACTTC	CASSLLGTSYEQYF	TRBJ2-7	-	-	TRBV6-5	14
TGCGCCAGCAGCCAGAAGGGTCAGCGGGAGAGGGATGAGCAGTTCTTC	CASSQKGQRERDEQFF	TRBJ2-1	few	TRBD2	TRBV4-1	16
TGTGCCAGCAGCAGTTGGCAGATCAGCACAGATACGCAGTATTTT	CASSSWQISTDTQYF	TRBJ2-3	-	-	TRBV5-5	15
TGTGCCAGCAACCCCCGCAGCGCCGAAGGGGAGCTGTTTTTT	CASNPRSAEGELFF	TRBJ2-2	-	-	TRBV6-4	14
TGTGCCAGCAGTTCCCAGGCGGGACCCCAGCATTTT	CASSSQAGPQHF	TRBJ1-5	-	-	TRBV12-3/TRBV12-4	12
TGCGCCAGCAGCCCCCAAACTACGGCGGGCGGGAGCTCCTACGAGCAGTACTTC	CASSPQTTAGGSSYEQYF	TRBJ2-7	many	TRBD2	TRBV4-1	18
TGTGCCAGCAGCCAGACAGGGGGCTCCGGTTACGAGCAGTACTTC	CASSQTGGSGYEQYF	TRBJ2-7	-	TRBD1	TRBV4-2	15
TGTGCCAGCAGTTTAGATGAGAATAACTATGGCTACACCTTC	CASSLDENNYGYTF	TRBJ1-2	few	-	TRBV27	14
TGTGCCATCAGTGACCCAGGGGGGAGCTATGGCTACACCTTC	CAISDPGGSYGYTF	TRBJ1-2	once	TRBD1	TRBV10-3	14
TGCGCCAGCAGCCAGAAGGTCCTAGCGGGCTACGAGCAGTACTTC	CASSQKVLAGYEQYF	TRBJ2-7	-	TRBD2	TRBV4-3	15
TGTGCCAGCAGTGGACAGTACAATGAGCAGTTCTTC	CASSGQYNEQFF	TRBJ2-1	few	-	TRBV6-2/TRBV6-3	12
TGTGCCAGCAGCTTCCCGTATAATTCACCCCTCCACTTT	CASSFPYNSPLHF	TRBJ1-6	-	-	TRBV11-3	13
TGTGCCAGCAGCGTAGGTGTCCAAACTGGTGACGAGCAGTACTTC	CASSVGVQTGDEQYF	TRBJ2-7	few	-	TRBV9	15
TGCAGTGCTACAAGCACAGATACGCAGTATTTT	CSATSTDTQYF	TRBJ2-3	-	-	TRBV20-1	11
TGTGCCAGCAGGTACTACAGGGGATCGGGCTCGAATTCACCCCTCCACTTT	CASRYYRGSGSNSPLHF	TRBJ1-6	-	TRBD1	TRBV28	17
TGTGCCAGCAGCCAATTTCCAGGAAAGAAATCGGAGACCCAGTACTTC	CASSQFPGKKSETQYF	TRBJ2-5	once	-	TRBV3-1/TRBV3-2	16